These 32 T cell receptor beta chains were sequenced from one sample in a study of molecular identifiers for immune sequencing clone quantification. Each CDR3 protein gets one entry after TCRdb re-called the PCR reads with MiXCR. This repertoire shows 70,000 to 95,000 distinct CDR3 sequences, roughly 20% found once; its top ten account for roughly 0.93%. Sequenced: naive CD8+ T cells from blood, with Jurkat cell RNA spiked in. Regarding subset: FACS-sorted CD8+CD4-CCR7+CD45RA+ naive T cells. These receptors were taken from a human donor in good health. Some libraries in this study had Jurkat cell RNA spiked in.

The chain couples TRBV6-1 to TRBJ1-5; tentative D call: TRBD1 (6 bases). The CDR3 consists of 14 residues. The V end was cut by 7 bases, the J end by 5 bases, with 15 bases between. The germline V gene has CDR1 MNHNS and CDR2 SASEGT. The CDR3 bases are TGTGCCAGCACCCACGGGGGCGAGTATCAGCCCCAGCATTTT. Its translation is CASTHGGEYQPQHF.

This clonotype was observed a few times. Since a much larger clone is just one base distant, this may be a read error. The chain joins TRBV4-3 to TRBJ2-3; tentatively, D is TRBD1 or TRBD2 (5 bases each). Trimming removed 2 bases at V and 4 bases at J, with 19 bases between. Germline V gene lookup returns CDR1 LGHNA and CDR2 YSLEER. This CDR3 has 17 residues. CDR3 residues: CASSQWGTYLSADTQYF. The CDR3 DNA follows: TGCGCCAGCAGCCAATGGGGGACCTACCTCTCCGCAGATACGCAGTATTTT.

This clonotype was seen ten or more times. For the CDR3, the DNA is TGTGCCAGCAGCGCCAGACAGGGCTTGCAAGAGACCCAGTACTTC. Translation gives CASSARQGLQETQYF. The chain combines TRBV7-9 with TRBJ2-5, with TRBD1 matching 7 bases. This CDR3 spans 15 amino acids. CDR1 is SEHNR and CDR2 is FQNEAQ in the germline V gene (reference sequence). V was clipped by 5 bases and J by 2 bases; unmatched bases: 8.

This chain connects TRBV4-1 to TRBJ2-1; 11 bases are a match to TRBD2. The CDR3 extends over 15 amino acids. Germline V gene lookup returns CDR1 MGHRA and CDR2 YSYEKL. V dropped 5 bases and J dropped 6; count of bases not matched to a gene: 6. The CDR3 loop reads CASSVRLAGPNEQFF. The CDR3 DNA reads TGCGCCAGCAGCGTCCGACTAGCGGGGCCCAATGAGCAGTTCTTC.

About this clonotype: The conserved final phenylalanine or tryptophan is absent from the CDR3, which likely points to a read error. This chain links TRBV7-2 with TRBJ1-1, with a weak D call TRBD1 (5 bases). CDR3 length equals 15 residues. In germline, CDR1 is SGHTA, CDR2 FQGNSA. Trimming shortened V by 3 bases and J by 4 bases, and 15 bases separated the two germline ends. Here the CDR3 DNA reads TGTGCCAGCAGCTTCGGGCAGGGCATCACCACTGAAGCTTTCCTT. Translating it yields CASSFGQGITTEAFL.

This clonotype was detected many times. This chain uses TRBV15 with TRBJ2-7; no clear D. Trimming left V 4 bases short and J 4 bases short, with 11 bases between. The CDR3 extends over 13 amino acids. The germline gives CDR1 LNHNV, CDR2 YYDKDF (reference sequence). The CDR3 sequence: CATSTERGYEQYF. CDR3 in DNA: TGTGCCACCAGCACAGAAAGAGGTTACGAGCAGTACTTC.

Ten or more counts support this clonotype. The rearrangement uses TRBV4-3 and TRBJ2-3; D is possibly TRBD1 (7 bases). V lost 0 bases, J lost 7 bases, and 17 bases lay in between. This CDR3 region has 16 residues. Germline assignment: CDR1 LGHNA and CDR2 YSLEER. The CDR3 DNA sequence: TGCGCCAGCAGCCAAGAGTGGCAGGGGGGAATGAATACGCAGTATTTT. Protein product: CASSQEWQGGMNTQYF.

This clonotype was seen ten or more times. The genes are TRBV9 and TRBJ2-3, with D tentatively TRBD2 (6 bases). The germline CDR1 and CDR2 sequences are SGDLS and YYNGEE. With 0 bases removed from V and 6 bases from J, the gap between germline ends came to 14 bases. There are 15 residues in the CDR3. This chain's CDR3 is CASSVGGVNLDTQYF. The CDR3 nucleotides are TGTGCCAGCAGCGTAGGCGGGGTGAATTTGGATACGCAGTATTTT. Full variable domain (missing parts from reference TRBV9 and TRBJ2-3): DSGVTQTPKHLITATGQRVTLRCSPRSGDLSVYWYQQSLDQGLQFLIQYYNGEERAKGNILERFSAQQFPDLHSELNLSSLELGDSALYFCASSVGGVNLDTQYFGPGTRLTVL.

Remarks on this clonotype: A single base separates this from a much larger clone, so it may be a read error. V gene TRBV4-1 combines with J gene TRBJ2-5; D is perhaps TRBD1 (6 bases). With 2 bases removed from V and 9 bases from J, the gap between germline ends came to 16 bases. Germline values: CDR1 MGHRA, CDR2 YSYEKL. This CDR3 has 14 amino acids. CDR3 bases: TGCGCCAGCAGCCAAAGGTCAGGGGCTGGGGCCCAGTACTTC. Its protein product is CASSQRSGAGAQYF.

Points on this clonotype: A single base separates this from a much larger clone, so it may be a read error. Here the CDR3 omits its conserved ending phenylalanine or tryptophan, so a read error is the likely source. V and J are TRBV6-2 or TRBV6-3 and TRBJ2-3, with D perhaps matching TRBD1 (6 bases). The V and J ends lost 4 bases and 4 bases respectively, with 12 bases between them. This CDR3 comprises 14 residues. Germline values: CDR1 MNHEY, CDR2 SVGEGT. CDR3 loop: CASSSPGVADTQYS. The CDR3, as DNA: TGTGCCAGCAGTTCGCCAGGGGTCGCAGATACGCAGTATTCT.

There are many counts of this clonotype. The chain's CDR3 is CASSVRLAGGPLEQYF. CDR3 coding DNA: TGTGCCAGCAGTGTAAGACTAGCGGGAGGCCCCCTCGAGCAGTACTTC. The chain uses TRBV6-1 and TRBJ2-7, with 13 bases identical to TRBD2. The J segment lost 6 bases and the V segment lost 4 bases, leaving 9 bases of the junction unmatched. The CDR3 has 16 residues. Germline loops: CDR1 MNHNS, CDR2 SASEGT.

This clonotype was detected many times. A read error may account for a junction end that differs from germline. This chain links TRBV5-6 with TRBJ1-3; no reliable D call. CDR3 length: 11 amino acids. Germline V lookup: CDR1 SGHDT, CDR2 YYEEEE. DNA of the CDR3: TGTGCCAGCAGCTTGGACTCCAGCTTTCAATTT. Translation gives CASSLDSSFQF.

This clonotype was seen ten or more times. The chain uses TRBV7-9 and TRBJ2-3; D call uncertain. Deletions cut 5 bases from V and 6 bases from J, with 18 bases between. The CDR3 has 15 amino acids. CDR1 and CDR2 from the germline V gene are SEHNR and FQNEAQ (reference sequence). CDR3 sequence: CASSPADGSMDTQYF. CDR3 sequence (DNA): TGTGCCAGCAGCCCCGCAGATGGGTCTATGGATACGCAGTATTTT. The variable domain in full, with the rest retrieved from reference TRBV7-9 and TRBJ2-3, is DTGVSQNPRHKITKRGQNVTFRCDPISEHNRLYWYRQTLGQGPEFLTYFQNEAQLEKSRLLSDRFSAERPKGSFSTLEIQRTEQGDSAMYLCASSPADGSMDTQYFGPGTRLTVL.

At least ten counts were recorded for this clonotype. The DNA of the CDR3 is TGCAGCGTTGTAGGACAGTCCAGGACAGATACGCAGTATTTT. Its translation is CSVVGQSRTDTQYF. The chain is built from TRBV29-1 and TRBJ2-3; D perhaps matches TRBD1 (6 bases). Germline V lookup: CDR1 SQVTM, CDR2 ANQGSEA. Trimming pared 4 bases from V and 3 bases from J, leaving 14 bases between. This CDR3 has 14 amino acids.

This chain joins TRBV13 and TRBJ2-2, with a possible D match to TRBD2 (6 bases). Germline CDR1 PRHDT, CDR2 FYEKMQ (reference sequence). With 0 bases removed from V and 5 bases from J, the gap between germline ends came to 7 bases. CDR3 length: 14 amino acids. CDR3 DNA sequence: TGTGCCAGCAGCTTAGGCGCGGGAACCGGGGAGCTGTTTTTT. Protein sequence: CASSLGAGTGELFF.

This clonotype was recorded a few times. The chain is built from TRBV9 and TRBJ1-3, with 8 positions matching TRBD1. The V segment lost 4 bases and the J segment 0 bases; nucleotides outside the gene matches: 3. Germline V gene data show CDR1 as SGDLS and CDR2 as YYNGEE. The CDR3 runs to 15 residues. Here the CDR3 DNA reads TGTGCCAGCAGCCGGGACAGGAGCTCTGGAAACACCATATATTTT. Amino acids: CASSRDRSSGNTIYF.

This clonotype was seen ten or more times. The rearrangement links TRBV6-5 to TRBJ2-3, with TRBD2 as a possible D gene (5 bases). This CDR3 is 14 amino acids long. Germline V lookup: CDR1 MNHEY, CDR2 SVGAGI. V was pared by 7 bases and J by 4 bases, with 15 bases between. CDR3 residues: CASTPRGGADTQYF. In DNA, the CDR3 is TGTGCCAGCACTCCTCGGGGTGGGGCAGATACGCAGTATTTT.

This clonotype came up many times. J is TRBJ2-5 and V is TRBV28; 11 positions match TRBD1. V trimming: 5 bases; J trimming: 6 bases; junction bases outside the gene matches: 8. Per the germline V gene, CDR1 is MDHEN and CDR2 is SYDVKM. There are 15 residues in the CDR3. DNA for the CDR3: TGTGCCAGCAGTCAGGACAGGGGGCCTGGAAAGACCCAGTACTTC. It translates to CASSQDRGPGKTQYF.

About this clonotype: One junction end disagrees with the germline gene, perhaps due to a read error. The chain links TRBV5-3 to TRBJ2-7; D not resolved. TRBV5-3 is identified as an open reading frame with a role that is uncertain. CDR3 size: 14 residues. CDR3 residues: CASSLAFGDYEQYF. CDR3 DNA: TGTGCCAGCAGCTTGGCGTTTGGGGACTACGAGCAGTACTTC.

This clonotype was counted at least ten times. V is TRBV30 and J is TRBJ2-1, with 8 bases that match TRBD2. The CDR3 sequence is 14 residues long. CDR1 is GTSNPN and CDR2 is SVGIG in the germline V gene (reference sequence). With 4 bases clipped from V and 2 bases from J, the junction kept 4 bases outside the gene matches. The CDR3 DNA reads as TGTGCCTGGAACAGCGGGAGACCCTACAATGAGCAGTTCTTC. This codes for CAWNSGRPYNEQFF.

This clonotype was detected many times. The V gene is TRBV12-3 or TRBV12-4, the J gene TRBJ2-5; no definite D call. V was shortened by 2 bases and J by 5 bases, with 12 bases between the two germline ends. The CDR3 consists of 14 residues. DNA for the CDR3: TGTGCCAGCAGTTTACTAGGCCCTCAGGAGACCCAGTACTTC. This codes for CASSLLGPQETQYF.

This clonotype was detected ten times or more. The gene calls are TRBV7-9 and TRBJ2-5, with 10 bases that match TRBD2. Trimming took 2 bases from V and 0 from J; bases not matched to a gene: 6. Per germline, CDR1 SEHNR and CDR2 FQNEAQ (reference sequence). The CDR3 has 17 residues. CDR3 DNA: TGTGCCAGCAGCTTAACTAGCGGGGCGTATAACCAAGAGACCCAGTACTTC. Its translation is CASSLTSGAYNQETQYF.

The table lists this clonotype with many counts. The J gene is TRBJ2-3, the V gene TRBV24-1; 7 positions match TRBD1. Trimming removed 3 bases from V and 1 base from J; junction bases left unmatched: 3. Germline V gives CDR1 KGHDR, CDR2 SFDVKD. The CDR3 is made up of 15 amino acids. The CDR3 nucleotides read TGTGCCACCAGTGATCATGGACAGGGCACAGATACGCAGTATTTT. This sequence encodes CATSDHGQGTDTQYF.

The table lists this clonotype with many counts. The CDR3 reads CASREGFTEAFF. The CDR3, as DNA: TGTGCCAGCAGAGAGGGATTCACTGAAGCTTTCTTT. The chain is built from TRBV2 and TRBJ1-1; no clear D. Trimming removed 6 bases from V and 4 bases from J, with 9 bases in between. CDR3 length equals 12 residues. Germline loops: CDR1 SNHLY, CDR2 FYNNEI.

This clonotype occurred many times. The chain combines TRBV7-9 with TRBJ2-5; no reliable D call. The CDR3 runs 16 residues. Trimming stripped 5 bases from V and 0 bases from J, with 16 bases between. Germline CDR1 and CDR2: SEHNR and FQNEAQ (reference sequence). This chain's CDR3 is CASSAPSIKYQETQYF. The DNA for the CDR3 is TGTGCCAGCAGCGCCCCAAGCATAAAGTACCAAGAGACCCAGTACTTC.

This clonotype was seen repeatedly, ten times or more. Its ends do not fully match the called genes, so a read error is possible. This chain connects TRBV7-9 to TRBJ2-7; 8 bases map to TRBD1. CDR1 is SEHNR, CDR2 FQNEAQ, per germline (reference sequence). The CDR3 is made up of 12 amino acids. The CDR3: CASSGEGQVLDF. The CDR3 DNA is TGTGCCAGCAGCGGAGAGGGACAGGTTCTGGACTTC.

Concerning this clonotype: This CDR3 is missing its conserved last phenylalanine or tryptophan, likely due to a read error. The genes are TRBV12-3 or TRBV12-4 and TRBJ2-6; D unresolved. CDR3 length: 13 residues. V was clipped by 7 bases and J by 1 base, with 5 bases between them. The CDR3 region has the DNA TGTGCCAGCAATCTTTCTGGGGCCAACGTCCTGACTCTC. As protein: CASNLSGANVLTL.

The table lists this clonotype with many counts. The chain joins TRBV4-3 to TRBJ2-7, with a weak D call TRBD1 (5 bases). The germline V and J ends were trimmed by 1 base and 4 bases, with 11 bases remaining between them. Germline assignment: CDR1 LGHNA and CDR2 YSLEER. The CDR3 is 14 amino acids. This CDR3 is CASSQGRVLYEQYF. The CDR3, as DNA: TGCGCCAGCAGCCAAGGCAGGGTTTTGTACGAGCAGTACTTC.

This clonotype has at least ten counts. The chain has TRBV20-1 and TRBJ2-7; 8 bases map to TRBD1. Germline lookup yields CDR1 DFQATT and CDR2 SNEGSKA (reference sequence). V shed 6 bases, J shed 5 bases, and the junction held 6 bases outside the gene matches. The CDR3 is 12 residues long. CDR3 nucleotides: TGCAGTGCCGGACAGGGTCAAAACGAGCAGTACTTC. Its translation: CSAGQGQNEQYF.

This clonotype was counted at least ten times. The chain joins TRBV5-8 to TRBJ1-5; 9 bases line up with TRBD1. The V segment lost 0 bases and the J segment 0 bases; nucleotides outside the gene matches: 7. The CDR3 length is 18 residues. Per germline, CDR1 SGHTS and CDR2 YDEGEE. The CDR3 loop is CASSLGDRAPYSNQPQHF. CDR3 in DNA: TGTGCCAGCAGCTTGGGGGACAGGGCGCCATATAGCAATCAGCCCCAGCATTTT.

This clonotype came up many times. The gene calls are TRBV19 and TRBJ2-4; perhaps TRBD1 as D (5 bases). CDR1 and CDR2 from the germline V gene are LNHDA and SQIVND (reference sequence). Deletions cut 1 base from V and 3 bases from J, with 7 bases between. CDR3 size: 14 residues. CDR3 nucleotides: TGTGCCAGTAGTATAGGGGGCGGCAAAAACATTCAGTACTTC. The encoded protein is CASSIGGGKNIQYF.

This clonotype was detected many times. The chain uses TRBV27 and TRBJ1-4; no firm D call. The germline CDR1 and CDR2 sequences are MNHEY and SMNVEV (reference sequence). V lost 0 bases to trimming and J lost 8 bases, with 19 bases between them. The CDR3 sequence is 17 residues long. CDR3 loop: CASSLSLAGSNREKLFF. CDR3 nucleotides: TGTGCCAGCAGTTTATCGCTGGCGGGAAGTAATAGAGAAAAACTGTTTTTT.